This T cell receptor beta chain was captured in a study of T cell responses to AZD1222 COVID-19 vaccine. Sequenced by immunoSEQ multiplex PCR; TCRdb stores in-frame clones only, minus some. This sample carries about 140,000 clones, 92% of them seen once, and the ten largest clones take about 3.8%. V trimming: 4 bases; J trimming: 12 bases; junction bases outside the gene matches: 11. CDR3 length: 14 residues. The germline CDR1 and CDR2 sequences are SGDLS and YYNGEE. The chain has TRBV9 and TRBJ1-4; 8 bases map to TRBD1. The sample in question was peripheral blood, obtained 28 days after the second AZD1222 dose. The TCR sequence derives from an adult who received the AZD1222 COVID-19 vaccine. Here the CDR3 reads CASSTGTGRVELFF. DNA for the CDR3: TGTGCCAGCAGCACCGGGACAGGAAGGGTTGAACTGTTTTTT.